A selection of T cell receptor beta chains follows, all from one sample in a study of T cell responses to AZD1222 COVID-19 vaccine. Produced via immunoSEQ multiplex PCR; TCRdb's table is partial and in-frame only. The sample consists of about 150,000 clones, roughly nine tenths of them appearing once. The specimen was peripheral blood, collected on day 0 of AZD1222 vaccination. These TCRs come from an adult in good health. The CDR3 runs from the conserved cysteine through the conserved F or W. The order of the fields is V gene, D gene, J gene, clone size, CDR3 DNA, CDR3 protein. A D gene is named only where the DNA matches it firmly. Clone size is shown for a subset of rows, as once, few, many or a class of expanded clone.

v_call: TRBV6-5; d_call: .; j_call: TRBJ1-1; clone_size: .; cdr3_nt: TGTGCCAGCAGCGCGACGGCCGCAACAACTGAAGCTTTCTTT; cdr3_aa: CASSATAATTEAFF
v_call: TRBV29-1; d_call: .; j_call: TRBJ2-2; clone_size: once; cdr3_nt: TGCAGCGTTGATCCAGGGCACACCGGGGAGCTGTTTTTT; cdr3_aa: CSVDPGHTGELFF
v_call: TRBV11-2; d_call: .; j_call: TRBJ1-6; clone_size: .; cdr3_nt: TGTGCCAGCAGCTTAGGGGGTTCACCCCTCCACTTT; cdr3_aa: CASSLGGSPLHF
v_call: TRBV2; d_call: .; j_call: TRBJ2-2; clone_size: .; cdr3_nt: TGTGCCAGCAGTCGAGAATCGAGGGGCGGGGAGCTGTTTTTT; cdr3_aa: CASSRESRGGELFF
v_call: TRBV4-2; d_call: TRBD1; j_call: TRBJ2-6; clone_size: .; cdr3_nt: TGTGCCAGCAGCCAGGCCGCGGGACAGGGGGCGGGGGGCGTCCTGACTTTC; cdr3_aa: CASSQAAGQGAGGVLTF
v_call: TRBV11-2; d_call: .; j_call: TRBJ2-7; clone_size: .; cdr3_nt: TGTGCCAGCAGCTTAGCGCCGGTAGTGCCGGGAACTTACGAGCAGTACTTC; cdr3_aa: CASSLAPVVPGTYEQYF
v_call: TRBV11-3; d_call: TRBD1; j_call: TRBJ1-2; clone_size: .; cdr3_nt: TGTGCCAGCAGCTCGGGACAGGGCCTCAGTGGCTACACCTTC; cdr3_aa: CASSSGQGLSGYTF
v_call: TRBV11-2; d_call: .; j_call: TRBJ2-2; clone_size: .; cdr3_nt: TGTGCCAGCAGCTCTGGGGCTAGTCTGACTACCGGGGAGCTGTTTTTT; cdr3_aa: CASSSGASLTTGELFF
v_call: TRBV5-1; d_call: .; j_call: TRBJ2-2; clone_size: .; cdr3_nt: TGCGCCAGCAGCTCGGACAGAAACACCGGGGAGCTGTTTTTT; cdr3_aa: CASSSDRNTGELFF
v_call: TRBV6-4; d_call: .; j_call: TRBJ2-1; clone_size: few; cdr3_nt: TGTGCCAGCAGTGACCGGTCTCCCGGTGAGCAGTTCTTC; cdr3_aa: CASSDRSPGEQFF
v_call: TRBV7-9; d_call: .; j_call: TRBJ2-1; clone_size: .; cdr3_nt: TGTGCCAGCAGCTTAGTTTCCCATAACTCCTACAATGAGCAGTTCTTC; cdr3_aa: CASSLVSHNSYNEQFF
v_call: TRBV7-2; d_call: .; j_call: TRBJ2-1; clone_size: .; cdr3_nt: TGTGCCAGCAGACCCAGCGGAGGGGGTGCCTCCGATGAGCAGTTCTTC; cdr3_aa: CASRPSGGGASDEQFF
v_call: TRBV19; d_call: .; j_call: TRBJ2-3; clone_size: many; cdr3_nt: TGTGCCAGTAGTTTAGGAGCCACAGATACGCAGTATTTT; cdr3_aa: CASSLGATDTQYF
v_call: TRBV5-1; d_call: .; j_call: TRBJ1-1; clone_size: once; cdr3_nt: TGCGCCAGCAGCTTGGGGGGGAACACTGAAGCTTTCTTT; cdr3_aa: CASSLGGNTEAFF
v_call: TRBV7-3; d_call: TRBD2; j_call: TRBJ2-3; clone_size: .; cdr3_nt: TGTGCCAGCAGCTTAGGGACTAGCCGGGCAGATACGCAGTATTTT; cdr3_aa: CASSLGTSRADTQYF
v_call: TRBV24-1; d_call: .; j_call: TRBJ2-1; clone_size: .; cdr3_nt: TGTGCCACCAGTGATCCACTGATGCCCAGCAATGAGCAGTTCTTC; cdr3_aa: CATSDPLMPSNEQFF
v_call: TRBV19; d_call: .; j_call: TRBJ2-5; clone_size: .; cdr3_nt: TGTGCCAGTAGTTCTCGGACGGGAGAGACCCAGTACTTC; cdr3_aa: CASSSRTGETQYF
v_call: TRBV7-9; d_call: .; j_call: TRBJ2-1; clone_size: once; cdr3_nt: TGTGCCATTATCGGGCGGAACGAGGATGAGCAGTTCTTC; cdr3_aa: CAIIGRNEDEQFF
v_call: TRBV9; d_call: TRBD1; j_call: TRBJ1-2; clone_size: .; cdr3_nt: TGTGCCAGCAGCGAGACCTTGCGGGGGCAGGGGGGCTATGGCTACACCTTC; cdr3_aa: CASSETLRGQGGYGYTF
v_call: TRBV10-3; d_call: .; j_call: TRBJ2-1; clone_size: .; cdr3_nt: TGTGCCATCAGTGAGGGAAGGGGCTCCTACAATGAGCAGTTCTTC; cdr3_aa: CAISEGRGSYNEQFF
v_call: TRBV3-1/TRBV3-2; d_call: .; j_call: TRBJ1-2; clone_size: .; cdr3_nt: TGTGCCAGCAGAGGGGTGGGGGAGAGGTATGGCTACACCTTC; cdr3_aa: CASRGVGERYGYTF
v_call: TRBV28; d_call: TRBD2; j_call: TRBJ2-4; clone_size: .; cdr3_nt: TGTGCCAGCAGTTTGAGGCGGGAGGGCGGAAACATTCAGTACTTC; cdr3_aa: CASSLRREGGNIQYF
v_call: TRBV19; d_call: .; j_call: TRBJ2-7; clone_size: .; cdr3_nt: TGTGCCAGTAGTATTTCCAGGGGCCCCTACGAGCAGTACTTC; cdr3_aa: CASSISRGPYEQYF
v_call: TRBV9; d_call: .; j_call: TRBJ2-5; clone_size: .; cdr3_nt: TGTGCCAGCAGCGTAGAGGTAATGACGGAGACCCAGTACTTC; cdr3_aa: CASSVEVMTETQYF
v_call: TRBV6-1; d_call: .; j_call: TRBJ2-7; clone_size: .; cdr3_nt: TGTGCCAGCAGTGAAGCGTTAGGGAGCTCCTACGAGCAGTACTTC; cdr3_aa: CASSEALGSSYEQYF
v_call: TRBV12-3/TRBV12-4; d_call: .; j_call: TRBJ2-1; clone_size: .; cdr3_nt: TGTGCCAGCAGTCCCACAGGTTACAATGAGCAGTTCTTC; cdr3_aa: CASSPTGYNEQFF
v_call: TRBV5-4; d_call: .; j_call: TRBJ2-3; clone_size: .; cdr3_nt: TGTGCCAGCAGCTTGGGTGGTAGCGGTCGTACGCAGTATTTT; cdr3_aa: CASSLGGSGRTQYF
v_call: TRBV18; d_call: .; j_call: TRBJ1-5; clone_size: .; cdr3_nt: TGTGCCAGCTCACCACAAAGATATAGCAATCAGCCCCAGCATTTT; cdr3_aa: CASSPQRYSNQPQHF
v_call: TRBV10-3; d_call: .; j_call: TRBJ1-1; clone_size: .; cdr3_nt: TGTGCCATCAGTGAAACGGAGTCTAGCACTGAAGCTTTCTTT; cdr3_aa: CAISETESSTEAFF
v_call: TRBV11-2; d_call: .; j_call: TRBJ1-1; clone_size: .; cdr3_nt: TGTGCCAGCAGCTTAGATCCCGGCCCGGTGGCTGAAGCTTTCTTT; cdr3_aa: CASSLDPGPVAEAFF
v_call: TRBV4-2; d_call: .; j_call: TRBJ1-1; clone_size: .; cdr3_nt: TGTGCCAGCAGCCAAGATCGGGGGGTCACTGAAGCTTTCTTT; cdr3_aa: CASSQDRGVTEAFF
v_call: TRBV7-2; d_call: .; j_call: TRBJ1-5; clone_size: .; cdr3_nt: TGTGCCAGCAGCGAGCGAGGGGCAGGGTGGAATCAGCCCCAGCATTTT; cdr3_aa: CASSERGAGWNQPQHF
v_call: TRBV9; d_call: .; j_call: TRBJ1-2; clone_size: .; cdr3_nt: TGTGCCAGCAGCGTAGCCGGGGCCCACAGGGACAACTATGGCTACACCTTC; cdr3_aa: CASSVAGAHRDNYGYTF
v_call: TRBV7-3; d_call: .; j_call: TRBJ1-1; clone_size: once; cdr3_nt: TGTGCCAGCAGCCTTCAGGGAGGCTCTAGGGTAGCTTTCTTT; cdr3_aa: CASSLQGGSRVAFF
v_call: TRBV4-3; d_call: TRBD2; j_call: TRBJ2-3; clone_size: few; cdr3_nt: TGCGCCAGCAGCCAAAGGGCGACTAGCGTGGCCACAGATACGCAGTATTTT; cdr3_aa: CASSQRATSVATDTQYF
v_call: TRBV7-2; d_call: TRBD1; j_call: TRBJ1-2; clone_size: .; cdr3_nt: TGTGCCAGCAGCTTATTGGGGACAGGGGGAGGAGGCTACACCTTC; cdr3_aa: CASSLLGTGGGGYTF
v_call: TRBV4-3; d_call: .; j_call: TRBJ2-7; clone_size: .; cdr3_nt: TGCGCCAGCAGTCTCGGGGTGGGAACCTACGAGCAGTACTTC; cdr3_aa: CASSLGVGTYEQYF
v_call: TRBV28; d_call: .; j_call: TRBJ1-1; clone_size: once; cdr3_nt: TGTGCCAGCAGGGGGTCAGGGGCAAGGAACACTGAAGCTTTCTTT; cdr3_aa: CASRGSGARNTEAFF
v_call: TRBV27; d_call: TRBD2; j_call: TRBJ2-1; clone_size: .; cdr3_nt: TGTGCCAGCAGTTTATTAGCGGGAGGGCCAAATGAGCAGTTCTTC; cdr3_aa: CASSLLAGGPNEQFF
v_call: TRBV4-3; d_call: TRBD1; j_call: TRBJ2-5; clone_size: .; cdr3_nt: TGCGCCAGCAGCCAACTGGGACAGTCGGAGACCCAGTACTTC; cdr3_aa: CASSQLGQSETQYF
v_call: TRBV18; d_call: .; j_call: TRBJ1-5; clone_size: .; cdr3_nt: TGTGCCAGCTCACCAGGGCAGGGCGGGGGCAATCAGCCCCAGCATTTT; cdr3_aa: CASSPGQGGGNQPQHF
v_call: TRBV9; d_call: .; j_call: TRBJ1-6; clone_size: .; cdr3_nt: TGTGCCAGCAGCTTCAGCCGCGGGACACCAAATAATTCACCCCTCCACTTT; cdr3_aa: CASSFSRGTPNNSPLHF
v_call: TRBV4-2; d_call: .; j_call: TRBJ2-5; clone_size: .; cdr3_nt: TGTGCCAGCAGCCAAGAAGGGCAGGGAGCAGAGACCCAGTACTTC; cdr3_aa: CASSQEGQGAETQYF
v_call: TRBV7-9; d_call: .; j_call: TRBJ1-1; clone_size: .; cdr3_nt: TGTGCCAGCAGCGCCCGGACGGACTTGAACACTGAAGCTTTCTTT; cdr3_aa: CASSARTDLNTEAFF
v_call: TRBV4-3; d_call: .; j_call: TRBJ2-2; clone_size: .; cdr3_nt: TGCGCCAGCAGCCAAGAGGAACAGTTCGGTGGGACCGGGGAGCTGTTTTTT; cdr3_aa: CASSQEEQFGGTGELFF